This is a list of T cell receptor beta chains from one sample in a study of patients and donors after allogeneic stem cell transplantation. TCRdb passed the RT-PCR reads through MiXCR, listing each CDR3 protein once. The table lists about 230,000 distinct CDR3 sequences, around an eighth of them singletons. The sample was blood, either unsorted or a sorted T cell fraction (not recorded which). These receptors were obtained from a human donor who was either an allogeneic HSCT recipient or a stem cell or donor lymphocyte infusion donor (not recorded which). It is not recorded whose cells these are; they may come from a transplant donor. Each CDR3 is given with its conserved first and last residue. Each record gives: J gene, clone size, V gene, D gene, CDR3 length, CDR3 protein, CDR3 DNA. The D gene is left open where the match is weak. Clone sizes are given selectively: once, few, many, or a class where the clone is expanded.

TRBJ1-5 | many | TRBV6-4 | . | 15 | CASATEGQSGQPQHF | TGTGCCAGCGCCACAGAGGGACAATCCGGGCAGCCCCAGCATTTT
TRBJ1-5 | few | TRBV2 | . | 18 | CASSEGFRGAGSNQPQHF | TGTGCCAGCAGTGAAGGGTTTCGGGGGGCTGGGAGCAATCAGCCCCAGCATTTT
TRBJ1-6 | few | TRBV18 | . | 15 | CASSLHGANNSPLHF | TGTGCCAGCTCACTACACGGGGCCAATAATTCACCCCTCCACTTT
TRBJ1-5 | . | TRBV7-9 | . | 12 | CASSSSGQPQHF | TGTGCCAGCAGCTCGTCGGGTCAGCCCCAGCATTTT
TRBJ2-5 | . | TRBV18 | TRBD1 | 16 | CASSQDAGQGSETQYF | TGTGCCAGCTCCCAGGATGCAGGACAGGGGTCGGAGACCCAGTACTTC
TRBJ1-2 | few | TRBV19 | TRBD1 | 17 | CASSIPARDSFHYGYTF | TGTGCCAGTAGTATTCCGGCCCGGGACAGTTTTCACTATGGCTACACCTTC
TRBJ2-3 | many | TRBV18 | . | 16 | CASSSAAYQEADTQYF | TGTGCCAGCTCGTCCGCGGCCTACCAGGAAGCAGATACGCAGTATTTT
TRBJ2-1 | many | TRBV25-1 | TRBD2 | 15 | CASSGTSGMHNEQFF | TGTGCCAGCTCAGGGACTAGCGGGATGCACAATGAGCAGTTCTTC
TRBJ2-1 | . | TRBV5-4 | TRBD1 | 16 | CASSFGGQGSYNEQFF | TGTGCCAGCAGCTTCGGAGGACAGGGATCCTACAATGAGCAGTTCTTC
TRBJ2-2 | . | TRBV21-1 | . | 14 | CASSKRVNTGELFF | TGTGCCAGCAGCAAACGAGTGAACACCGGGGAGCTGTTTTTT
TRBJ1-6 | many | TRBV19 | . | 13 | CASNLAANSPLHF | TGTGCCAGTAACCTCGCAGCTAATTCACCCCTCCACTTT
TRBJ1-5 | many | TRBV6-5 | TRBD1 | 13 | CASSYNRGQPQHF | TGTGCCAGCAGTTATAACAGGGGACAGCCCCAGCATTTT
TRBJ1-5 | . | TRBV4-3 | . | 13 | CASSQEGGQPQHF | TGCGCCAGCAGCCAAGAAGGGGGTCAGCCCCAGCATTTT
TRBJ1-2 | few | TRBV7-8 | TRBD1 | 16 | CASSLTTGGYNYGYTF | TGTGCCAGCAGCTTAACCACAGGGGGCTATAACTATGGCTACACCTTC
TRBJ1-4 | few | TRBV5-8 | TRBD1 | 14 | CASSSGTGREKLFF | TGTGCCAGCAGCTCCGGGACAGGGCGTGAAAAACTGTTTTTT
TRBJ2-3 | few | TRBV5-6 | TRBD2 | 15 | CASSLRAGGPDTQYF | TGTGCCAGCAGCTTGAGAGCGGGGGGGCCCGATACGCAGTATTTT
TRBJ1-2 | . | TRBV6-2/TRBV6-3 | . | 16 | CASSSPGLRGGYGYTF | TGTGCCAGCAGTTCCCCGGGCCTTCGTGGAGGTTATGGCTACACCTTC